The clone carrying this TCR beta chain occurred a few times. Germline assignment: CDR1 SEHNR and CDR2 FQNEAQ (reference sequence). This CDR3 comprises 11 residues. V was cut by 4 bases and J by 9 bases, with 7 bases left in between. These data are taken from a study of CD8 T cells in Susac syndrome. The authors reverse transcribed about 0.5 to 1 ug RNA with random hexamers. TCRdb processed the immunoSEQ multiplex PCR reads anew with MiXCR; each CDR3 protein has one entry. The data contain a few hundred thousand distinct CDR3 sequences, 85% of them singletons. The clonotype originates from a human donor with multiple sclerosis. The rearrangement uses TRBV7-9 and TRBJ2-1; possible D gene TRBD2, 5 bases. Sequenced material: CD8+ T cells from PBMCs. CDR3 nucleotides: TGTGCCAGCAGCTCACGGGGTGAGCAGTTCTTC. Translating it yields CASSSRGEQFF.